Below, one T cell receptor beta chain is given with its context. The antigen this receptor binds is unknown. Within one base of it there is no much larger clone, and no base qualities were kept. Other nucleotide sequences in the sample specify the same CDR3. This sample is drawn from a study of cytomegalovirus exposure and HLA in healthy donors listed by TCRdb under 2017. About the full investigation: The 700 or so repertoires of the first cohort and the 120 or so validation repertoires were produced on the same platform, according to a later analysis. The study aimed to test whether signatures of past pathogen exposure could be identified by cataloging public T cell receptors. Along with the 666-subject first cohort, a separate validation cohort of some 130 different subjects was used. To predict cytomegalovirus infection status, the study brought together high-throughput TCR immunosequencing, statistical association of individual TCRs with disease status, and machine learning. Broad study findings and their caveats: The classifier was reported to diagnose cytomegalovirus status with high specificity and sensitivity in both the original cohort and the validation cohort. Most TCR sequences were seen in very few donors, while some public TCRs were found in many individuals. In vitro tests confirmed that three of the cytomegalovirus-associated TCR beta chains recognize cytomegalovirus antigens. A later analysis found that TCRs clustered in the first cohort also tended to co-occur in the roughly 120 validation repertoires, with more than 90% of cluster scores above 0. The study listed 164 TCR beta chains as associated with cytomegalovirus. It was suggested by the authors that the approach could potentially be generalized to other disease states and immunological phenotypes. A later analysis lacked HLA typing for the validation cohort, so it scored co-occurrence in that cohort across all 120 or so repertoires.

Separate from the approximately 670-subject first cohort, the validation cohort of 95 to 150 subjects was the group to which the donors belonged. The method was the immunoSEQ multiplex PCR assay. The study's processing was this. To diagnose cytomegalovirus status from the catalog of TCR beta chain sequences, a statistical classification framework was built. TCRdb mirrors the immuneACCESS table, restricted to in-frame sequences. Some clones are absent from its copies; in checked studies, under half trace to an unresolved V gene, and the reason for the others is unknown. The V and J calls and clone size come from that table; D and trimming were worked out from the DNA. In this sample the table shows 150,000 to 200,000 clones, under 90% of which occur a single time. The ten largest account for approximately 10% of the sample. The cysteine opens and the phenylalanine closes a CDR3 of 12 amino acids. The retained sequence is limited to the CDR3, 36 bases, with the frame set at the first base. Taken from the germline V gene, the CDR1 and CDR2 loops are KGHSH and LQKENI. Germline trimming amounts to 3 bases on V and 6 bases on J, with 1 as the count of junction bases outside the gene matches.

This clonotype was sampled from a woman in her late teens or twenties in good health and CMV-seropositive. The chain employs TRBV18 and TRBJ1-2; the junction holds 7 bases that match TRBD1. Sequenced input: PBMCs. The CDR3: CASSPDRDGYTF. The DNA is TGTGCCAGCTCACCCGACAGGGATGGCTACACCTTC.